This passage covers 21 T cell receptor beta chains from one sample sequenced in a study of early T cells in non-severe SARS-CoV-2 infection (dated by TCRdb to about 2021). The library came from 5' RACE. TCRdb shows the sequencer as NextSeq 500. TCRdb applied fastp at Q25 and MiXCR to the public reads, then kept only in-frame beta chains. Each entry is one CDR3 protein sequence, shown with its most common DNA and genes. This sample has about 77,000 distinct CDR3 sequences in its table, and 7.5% to 10% of those were observed once. Approximately 4.8% of the sample is held by the ten biggest clonotypes. Material for sequencing was whole blood. These receptors were collected from an adult who was a healthcare worker with PCR-confirmed SARS-CoV-2 infection or an uninfected control (not recorded which).

This clonotype is medium-sized (0.01 to 0.1%) in the sample. The chain has TRBV28 and TRBJ1-2, with a possible D match to TRBD1 (6 bases). CDR3 length equals 14 residues. V lost 6 bases and J 4 bases, leaving 15 bases between the germline ends. Germline assignment: CDR1 MDHEN and CDR2 SYDVKM. The CDR3: CASRTGQGGYGYTF. The CDR3 region has the DNA TGTGCCAGCAGGACGGGACAAGGGGGCTATGGCTACACCTTC.

Only a few counts were recorded for this clonotype. J is TRBJ1-1 and V is TRBV7-6; possible D gene TRBD1, 5 bases. V was clipped by 3 bases and J by 7 bases, with 12 bases between them. The CDR3 has 13 amino acids. Germline V gene sequence: CDR1 SGHVS, CDR2 FNYEAQ. The CDR3: CASSFGGSDEAFF. The CDR3 coding sequence is TGTGCCAGCAGCTTCGGGGGATCGGATGAAGCTTTCTTT.

With regard to this clonotype: Lacking the conserved final phenylalanine or tryptophan, this CDR3 likely reflects a read error. The chain is built from TRBV29-1 and TRBJ2-1; 7 positions agree with TRBD2. The CDR3 contains 10 residues. Per the germline V gene, CDR1 is SQVTM and CDR2 is ANQGSEA. With V trimmed by 6 bases and J by 10 bases, 3 bases remained unmatched. The CDR3 nucleotides are TGCAGCGTACTAGCGTGGGAGCAGTTCTTA. It translates to CSVLAWEQFL.

This clonotype appeared a few times. The chain uses TRBV2 and TRBJ2-7; D is unresolved. Trimming took 6 bases from V and 1 from J, leaving 10 bases between them. Germline-derived CDR1 and CDR2 are SNHLY and FYNNEI. The length of the CDR3 is 13 residues. The CDR3 sequence: CASSPGFSYEQYF. In DNA, the CDR3 is TGTGCCAGCAGCCCCGGGTTTTCCTACGAGCAGTACTTC.

The chain employs TRBV12-3 or TRBV12-4 and TRBJ1-5; D uncertain. V was clipped by 1 base and J by 9 bases, with 16 bases between them. The length of the CDR3 is 15 residues. CDR3 residues: CASSLDSADRGPQHF. The CDR3 nucleotides read TGTGCCAGCAGTTTAGATTCGGCGGACCGAGGGCCCCAGCATTTT.

Many counts were recorded for this clonotype. This rearrangement joins TRBV28 to TRBJ2-7, with D hard to call. The V and J ends lost 5 bases and 2 bases respectively, with 13 bases between them. The CDR3 extends over 14 amino acids. Germline V gene data show CDR1 as MDHEN and CDR2 as SYDVKM. The CDR3 region has the DNA TGTGCCAGCAGTCCCTCCCTTCCCACCTACGAGCAGTACTTC. Residues: CASSPSLPTYEQYF.

This clonotype occurred many times. The chain's CDR3 is CASSLIRDNEQYF. Here the CDR3 DNA reads TGTGCCAGCAGTTTAATCCGCGACAACGAGCAGTACTTC. The chain is built from TRBV28 and TRBJ2-7, with unresolved D. V lost 2 bases and J 5 bases, leaving 10 bases between the germline ends. This CDR3 has 13 amino acids. CDR1 and CDR2 (germline): MDHEN, SYDVKM.

The V call is TRBV6-1, the J call TRBJ2-7; D is unclear. V was trimmed by 0 bases and J by 0 bases, leaving 6 bases between them. The CDR3 has 14 amino acids. Per the germline V gene, CDR1 is MNHNS and CDR2 is SASEGT. The CDR3 here is CASSEADSSYEQYF. The CDR3 coding sequence is TGTGCCAGCAGTGAAGCCGATAGCTCCTACGAGCAGTACTTC.

This clonotype was detected only a few times. The V call is TRBV28, the J call TRBJ1-5; TRBD1 matches 9 bases. The germline gives CDR1 MDHEN, CDR2 SYDVKM. The CDR3 consists of 15 residues. V shed 6 bases, J shed 6 bases, and the junction held 9 bases outside the gene matches. The CDR3 coding sequence is TGTGCCAGCAGGACAACAGGGGGCATGTCTCAGCCCCAGCATTTT. Translation: CASRTTGGMSQPQHF.

This clonotype was seen at least ten times. The J gene is TRBJ1-4, the V gene TRBV7-8; no reliable D call. Per the germline V gene, CDR1 is SGHVS and CDR2 is FQNEAQ. CDR3 size: 11 residues. V shed 2 bases and J shed 7 bases, with 2 bases lying between them. CDR3 coding DNA: TGTGCCAGCAGCTTAACTGAAAAACTGTTTTTT. This gives the protein CASSLTEKLFF.

This clonotype showed up many times. This chain uses TRBV18 with TRBJ1-6; 7 nucleotides line up with TRBD1. V was clipped by 3 bases and J by 8 bases; unmatched bases: 7. This CDR3 is built from 15 residues. From germline, CDR1 is KGHSH and CDR2 LQKENI. CDR3 DNA: TGTGCCAGCTCACCGGAGGGGGCGCGGGATTCACCCCTCCACTTT. Translation gives CASSPEGARDSPLHF.

The rearrangement joins TRBV5-4 to TRBJ1-1; D is possibly TRBD1 (6 bases). The CDR3 is 18 amino acids. CDR1 is SGHNT and CDR2 is YYREEE in the germline V gene (reference sequence). V lost 4 bases and J lost 4, with 26 bases in between. CDR3 protein: CASSRDTDSFKRGTEAFF. In DNA form, the CDR3 reads TGTGCCAGCAGCAGGGATACGGACAGCTTCAAGAGGGGCACTGAAGCTTTCTTT.

This clonotype was picked up many times. This sequence joins TRBV12-3 or TRBV12-4 and TRBJ2-2; TRBD2 is a possible D gene (6 bases). V lost 3 bases to trimming and J lost 5 bases, with 10 bases between them. This CDR3 contains 14 residues. CDR3: CASSFNGGTGELFF. CDR3 DNA: TGTGCCAGCAGTTTCAACGGGGGAACCGGGGAGCTGTTTTTT.

This clonotype was counted ten times or more. CDR3 protein: CASMRNGELFF. CDR3 coding DNA: TGTGCCAGCATGCGGAACGGGGAGCTGTTTTTT. The chain uses TRBV6-5 and TRBJ2-2; D ambiguous. CDR3 length: 11 residues. The germline V gene encodes CDR1 MNHEY and CDR2 SVGAGI. With 7 bases removed from V and 7 bases from J, the gap between germline ends came to 7 bases.

This clonotype was detected a few times. The chain couples TRBV2 to TRBJ2-3, with D unclear. The CDR3 length is 11 residues. Trimming took off 4 bases at V and 5 bases at J, with 4 bases between the two ends. The germline V gene has CDR1 SNHLY and CDR2 FYNNEI. In DNA, the CDR3 is TGTGCCAGCAGTGTAGAAGATACGCAGTATTTT. Encoded protein: CASSVEDTQYF.

The rearrangement links TRBV20-1 to TRBJ2-6, with D tentatively TRBD2 (6 bases). The CDR3 is 16 amino acids. Per the germline V gene, CDR1 is DFQATT and CDR2 is SNEGSKA (reference sequence). Trimming stripped 3 bases from V and 0 bases from J, with 12 bases between. CDR3 bases: TGCAGTGCTAGGGCGGGGATCGCCTCTGGGGCCAACGTCCTGACTTTC. It encodes CSARAGIASGANVLTF.

This clonotype came up many times. The rearrangement links TRBV11-2 to TRBJ1-6; maybe TRBD1 (5 bases). The CDR3 spans 15 residues. Germline assignment: CDR1 SGHAT and CDR2 FQNNGV. Trimming left V 0 bases short and J 10 bases short, with 13 bases between. CDR3 amino acids: CASSLDAGIGSPLHF. The DNA for the CDR3 is TGTGCCAGCAGCTTAGATGCAGGGATCGGATCACCCCTCCACTTT.

In DNA, the CDR3 is TGTGCCAGCAGCTTAAACTTGACCCCGTCAAACATTCAGTACTTC. Translating it yields CASSLNLTPSNIQYF. This rearrangement joins TRBV7-3 to TRBJ2-4; D gene uncertain. The CDR3 is made up of 15 amino acids. Germline V gene data show CDR1 as SGHTA and CDR2 as FQGTGA. V lost 1 base and J 6 bases, leaving 13 bases between the germline ends. Together with reference TRBV7-3 and TRBJ2-4, the CDR3 gives the full variable domain: GAGVSQTPSNKVTEKGKYVELRCDPISGHTALYWYRQSLGQGPEFLIYFQGTGAADDSGLPNDRFFAVRPEGSVSTLKIQRTERGDSAVYLCASSLNLTPSNIQYFGAGTRLSVL.

This clonotype was observed a handful of times. The V and J genes are TRBV7-6 and TRBJ2-3; no clear D gene. V was pared by 8 bases and J by 0 bases, with 12 bases between. This CDR3 is built from 14 residues. Per the germline V gene, CDR1 is SGHVS and CDR2 is FNYEAQ. CDR3 nucleotides: TGTGCCAGCGGTGCGGCCGAAAGCACAGATACGCAGTATTTT. Translated: CASGAAESTDTQYF.

This clonotype showed up many times. The chain links TRBV20-1 to TRBJ1-2, with D perhaps matching TRBD1 (5 bases). Germline-derived CDR1 and CDR2 are DFQATT and SNEGSKA (reference sequence). Trimming stripped 5 bases from V and 4 bases from J, with 5 bases between. The CDR3 runs to 10 residues. CDR3 residues: CSAGTYGYTF. The CDR3 bases are TGCAGTGCTGGGACCTATGGCTACACCTTC.

This clonotype was observed at least ten times. The V and J genes are TRBV20-1 and TRBJ2-3; TRBD1 matches at 11 bases. V was pared by 0 bases and J by 2 bases, with 4 bases of the junction left unmatched. The CDR3 consists of 16 residues. Per germline, CDR1 DFQATT and CDR2 SNEGSKA (reference sequence). CDR3: CSARDNGQGATDTQYF. DNA of the CDR3: TGCAGTGCTAGAGACAATGGACAGGGGGCCACAGATACGCAGTATTTT.